The rows below give T cell receptor beta chains drawn from one sample of a study of beta chain features in type 1 diabetes. The method was immunoSEQ multiplex PCR; TCRdb's version includes in-frame clones alone and lacks a portion of them. The sample holds about 710,000 clones, around 15% seen once. Specimen: naive CD4+ T cells from blood. Receptors originate from a man in his late teens or twenties with type 1 diabetes. The conserved cysteine and the conserved F or W are not part of the CDR3 here. A D gene is named only where the DNA matches it firmly.

j_call | v_call | d_call | cdr3_aa
TRBJ1-2 | TRBV7-9 | - | ASSFSRQGPNYGYT
TRBJ2-7 | TRBV30 | - | AWSALDEQY
TRBJ1-1 | TRBV21-1 | - | ASENRNPSEAF
TRBJ2-3 | TRBV29-1 | - | SVEAAGSRDTQY
TRBJ2-1 | TRBV9 | TRBD2 | ASSVAGVNEQF
TRBJ2-7 | TRBV6-1 | - | ASSLTSYEQY
TRBJ2-1 | TRBV19 | - | ASSMSPSSYNEQF
TRBJ2-7 | TRBV25-1 | TRBD1 | ASSVTGAWRQY
TRBJ2-5 | TRBV20-1 | - | SAPSETQY
TRBJ1-4 | TRBV18 | - | ASSDRGGEKLF
TRBJ1-2 | TRBV4-1 | TRBD1 | ASSQGTGANYGYT
TRBJ1-1 | TRBV5-1 | - | ASSLANRVNTEAF
TRBJ1-2 | TRBV5-6 | - | ASSPVMVYGYT
TRBJ1-4 | TRBV18 | TRBD1 | ASSPPGDSQLF
TRBJ2-2 | TRBV30 | - | AWRGTYTGELF
TRBJ2-1 | TRBV18 | - | ASSPRQGDGEQF
TRBJ2-1 | TRBV6-6 | TRBD2 | ASRLTSGPWDEQF
TRBJ1-2 | TRBV9 | TRBD1 | ASSVAGWGQGDYT
TRBJ2-7 | TRBV5-6 | TRBD2 | ASRAGLAYEQY
TRBJ1-2 | TRBV30 | - | AWSVGQYGYT
TRBJ2-1 | TRBV29-1 | - | SAKSQGPDEQF
TRBJ2-7 | TRBV28 | - | ASSLPGGGRTGNEQY
TRBJ2-5 | TRBV11-2 | TRBD2 | ASSARLADETQY
TRBJ1-1 | TRBV5-1 | - | ASSLAEGWGAGAF
TRBJ1-2 | TRBV19 | - | ASSSGTRDYGYT
TRBJ1-4 | TRBV14 | - | ASSPIPGEKLF
TRBJ2-1 | TRBV6-5 | TRBD1 | ASSYSPGTGTHEQF
TRBJ2-7 | TRBV19 | - | ASPTHWTNGFEQY
TRBJ2-7 | TRBV28 | - | ASSLEYEQY
TRBJ1-1 | TRBV7-9 | - | ASSARDTEAF
TRBJ1-1 | TRBV5-4 | - | ASSLDRNTEAF
TRBJ2-5 | TRBV7-9 | - | ASSVDSPGTQY
TRBJ2-5 | TRBV6-1 | - | ASSEMTYGTQY
- | TRBV30 | - | AWTNSYEQY
TRBJ2-1 | TRBV11-3 | TRBD2 | ASSLAGGPVNEQF
TRBJ2-6 | TRBV10-3 | TRBD1 | AIKMTGEGSGANVLT
TRBJ2-7 | TRBV10-3 | TRBD2 | AISGIAGAYEQY
TRBJ2-4 | TRBV4-1 | TRBD2 | ASSHGSLAGEAKNIQY
TRBJ2-1 | TRBV6-5 | - | ASSYSRGYNEQF
TRBJ2-5 | TRBV12-2 | - | APSRERVKTQY
TRBJ2-3 | TRBV7-9 | - | ASSLVAESTDTQY
TRBJ2-3 | TRBV25-1 | TRBD1 | ASSHRQGGADTQY
TRBJ2-2 | TRBV19 | TRBD1 | ASSQGAGELF
TRBJ2-3 | TRBV28 | TRBD1 | ASSSYPRSGGAAY
TRBJ2-1 | TRBV7-2 | - | ASSFLREEQF
TRBJ2-3 | TRBV5-4 | - | ASSLSGSTDTQY
TRBJ2-1 | TRBV2 | - | ASSEYLQTPYNEQF
TRBJ2-7 | TRBV10-3 | TRBD2 | AIVASGEYEQY
TRBJ2-2 | TRBV5-4 | TRBD2 | ASSSTSGGRTGELF
TRBJ2-7 | TRBV5-4 | TRBD1 | ASSWDRGDEQY
TRBJ1-2 | TRBV7-9 | TRBD1 | ASSFWDRGNYGYT
TRBJ1-4 | TRBV30 | - | AWTLALEKLF
TRBJ2-7 | TRBV5-1 | TRBD1 | ASEQGKADTPYPYEQY
TRBJ2-1 | TRBV11-1 | - | ASSSRLSSYNEQF
TRBJ2-1 | TRBV7-3 | - | ASSLNTGLDEQF
TRBJ1-1 | TRBV11-1 | - | ASSLARGGAANTEAF
TRBJ1-1 | TRBV30 | - | AWKPRPLLEAF
TRBJ1-2 | TRBV7-6 | - | ASSPDTYGYT
TRBJ1-1 | TRBV5-4 | - | ASRLRPGNTEAF
TRBJ2-7 | TRBV23-1 | - | AIQGGGNYEQY